This TCR beta chain was sequenced during a study of T-cell memory formation after mild COVID-19. Looking at the study overall: For the most part, TCR clusters were specific to one donor.

TCRdb re-derived calls from the 5' RACE reads in MiXCR, one entry per CDR3 protein. The table shows about 560,000 distinct CDR3 sequences, with approximately 15% occurring only once. V lost 2 bases, J lost 1 base, and 8 bases lay in between. The CDR3 has 14 residues. In this sample, this clonotype turned up many times. Sequenced material: PBMCs or a T cell subset sorted from them (not recorded which). The origin of this receptor is an adult woman who had mild COVID-19 (a few samples of this study predate the infection). Cell type and time point are not known. V usage is TRBV12-3 or TRBV12-4 and J usage is TRBJ1-1; a possible D gene is TRBD1 (5 bases). CDR3 sequence (DNA): TGTGCCAGCAGTTTACGGAGGGGGAACACTGAAGCTTTCTTT. The encoded protein is CASSLRRGNTEAFF.